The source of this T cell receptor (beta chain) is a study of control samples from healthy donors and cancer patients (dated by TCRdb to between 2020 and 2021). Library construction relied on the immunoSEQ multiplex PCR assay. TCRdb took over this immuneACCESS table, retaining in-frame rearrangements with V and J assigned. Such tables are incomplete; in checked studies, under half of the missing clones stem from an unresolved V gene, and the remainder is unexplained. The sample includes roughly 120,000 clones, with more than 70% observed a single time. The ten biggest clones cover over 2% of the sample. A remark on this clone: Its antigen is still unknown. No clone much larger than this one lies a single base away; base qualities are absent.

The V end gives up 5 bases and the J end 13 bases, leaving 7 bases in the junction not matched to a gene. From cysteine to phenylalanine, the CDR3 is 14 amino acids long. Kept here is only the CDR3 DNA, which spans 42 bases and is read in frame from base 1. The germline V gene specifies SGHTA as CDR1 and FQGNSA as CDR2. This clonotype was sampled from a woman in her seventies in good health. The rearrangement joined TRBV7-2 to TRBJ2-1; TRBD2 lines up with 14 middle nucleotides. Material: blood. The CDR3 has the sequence CASSLGLAGVLQFF. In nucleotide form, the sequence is TGTGCCAGCAGCCTGGGACTAGCGGGGGTGCTCCAGTTCTTC. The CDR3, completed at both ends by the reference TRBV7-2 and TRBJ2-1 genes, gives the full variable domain GAGVSQSPSNKVTEKGKDVELRCDPISGHTALYWYRQSLGQGLEFLIYFQGNSAPDKSGLPSDRFSAERTGGSVSTLTIQRTQQEDSAVYLCASSLGLAGVLQFFGPGTRLTVL.